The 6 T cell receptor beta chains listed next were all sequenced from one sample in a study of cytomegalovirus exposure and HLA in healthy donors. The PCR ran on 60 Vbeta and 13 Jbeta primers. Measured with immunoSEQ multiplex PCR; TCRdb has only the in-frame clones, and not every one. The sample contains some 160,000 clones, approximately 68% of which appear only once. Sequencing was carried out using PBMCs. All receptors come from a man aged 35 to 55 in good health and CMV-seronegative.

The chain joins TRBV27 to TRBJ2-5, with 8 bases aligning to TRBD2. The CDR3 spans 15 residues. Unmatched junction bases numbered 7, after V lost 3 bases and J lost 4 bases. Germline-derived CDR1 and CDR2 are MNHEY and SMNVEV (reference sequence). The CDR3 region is CASSFHGGAGETQYF. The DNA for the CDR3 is TGTGCCAGCAGTTTTCACGGGGGGGCGGGAGAGACCCAGTACTTC.

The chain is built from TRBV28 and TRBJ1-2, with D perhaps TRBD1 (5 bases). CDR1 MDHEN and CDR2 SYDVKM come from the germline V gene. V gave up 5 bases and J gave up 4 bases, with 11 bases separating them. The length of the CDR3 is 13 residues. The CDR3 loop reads CASSPTATYGYTF. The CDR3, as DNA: TGTGCCAGCAGTCCGACAGCGACCTATGGCTACACCTTC.

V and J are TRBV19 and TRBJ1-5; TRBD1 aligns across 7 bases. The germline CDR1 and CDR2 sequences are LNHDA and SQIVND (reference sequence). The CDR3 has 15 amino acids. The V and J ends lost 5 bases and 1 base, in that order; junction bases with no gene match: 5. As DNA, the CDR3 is TGTGCCAGTAGTTTACAGGGGAGGAGCAATCAGCCCCAGCATTTT. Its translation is CASSLQGRSNQPQHF.

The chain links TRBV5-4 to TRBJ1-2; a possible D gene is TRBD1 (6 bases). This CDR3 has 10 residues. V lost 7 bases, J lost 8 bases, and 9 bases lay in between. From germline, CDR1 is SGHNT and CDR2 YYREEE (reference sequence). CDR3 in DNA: TGTGCCAGCGGGGGCGAGGGCTACACCTTC. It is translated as CASGGEGYTF.

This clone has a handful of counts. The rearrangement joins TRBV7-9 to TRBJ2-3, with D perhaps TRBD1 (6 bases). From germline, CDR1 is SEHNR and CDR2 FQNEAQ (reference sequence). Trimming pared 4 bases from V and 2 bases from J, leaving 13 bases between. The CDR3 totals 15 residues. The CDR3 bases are TGTGCCAGCAGCTCACAGGGCCCCCCCACAGATACGCAGTATTTT. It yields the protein CASSSQGPPTDTQYF.

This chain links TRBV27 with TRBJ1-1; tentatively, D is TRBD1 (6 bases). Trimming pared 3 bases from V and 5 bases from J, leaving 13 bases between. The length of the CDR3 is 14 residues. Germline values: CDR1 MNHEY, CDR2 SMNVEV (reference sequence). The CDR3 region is CASSFLGARTEAFF. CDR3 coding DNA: TGTGCCAGCAGTTTTCTGGGGGCAAGGACTGAAGCTTTCTTT.